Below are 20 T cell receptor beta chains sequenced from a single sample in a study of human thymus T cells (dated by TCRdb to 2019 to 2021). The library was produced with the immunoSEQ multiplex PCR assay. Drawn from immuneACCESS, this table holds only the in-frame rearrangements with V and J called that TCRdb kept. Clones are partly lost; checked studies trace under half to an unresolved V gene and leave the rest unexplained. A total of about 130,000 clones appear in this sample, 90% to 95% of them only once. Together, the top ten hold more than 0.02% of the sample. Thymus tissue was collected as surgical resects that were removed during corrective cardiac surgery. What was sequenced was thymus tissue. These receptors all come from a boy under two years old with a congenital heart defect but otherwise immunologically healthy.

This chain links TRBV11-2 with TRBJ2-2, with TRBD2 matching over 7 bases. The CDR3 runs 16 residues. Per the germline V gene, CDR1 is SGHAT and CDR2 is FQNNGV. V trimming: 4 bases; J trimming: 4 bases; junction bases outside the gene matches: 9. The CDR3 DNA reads TGTGCCAGCAGCTATAGGGGAGGGCCCGGCACCGGGGAGCTGTTTTTT. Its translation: CASSYRGGPGTGELFF. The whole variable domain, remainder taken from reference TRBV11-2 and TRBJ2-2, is EAGVAQSPRYKIIEKRQSVAFWCNPISGHATLYWYQQILGQGPKLLIQFQNNGVVDDSQLPKDRFSAERLKGVDSTLKIQPAKLEDSAVYLCASSYRGGPGTGELFFGEGSRLTVL.

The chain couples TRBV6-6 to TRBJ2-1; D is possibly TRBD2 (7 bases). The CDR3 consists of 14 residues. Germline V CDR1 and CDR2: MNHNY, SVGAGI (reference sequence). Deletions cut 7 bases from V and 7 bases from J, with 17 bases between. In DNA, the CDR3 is TGTGCCAGCAACCCGAAGGGGGGGCGAAATGAGCAGTTCTTC. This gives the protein CASNPKGGRNEQFF.

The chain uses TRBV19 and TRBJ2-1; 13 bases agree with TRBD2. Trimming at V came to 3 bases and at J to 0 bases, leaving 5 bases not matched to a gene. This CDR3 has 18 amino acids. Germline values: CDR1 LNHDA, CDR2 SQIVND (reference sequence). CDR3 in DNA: TGTGCCAGTAGTATGACACTAGCGGGGGGGAGCTCCTACAATGAGCAGTTCTTC. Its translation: CASSMTLAGGSSYNEQFF.

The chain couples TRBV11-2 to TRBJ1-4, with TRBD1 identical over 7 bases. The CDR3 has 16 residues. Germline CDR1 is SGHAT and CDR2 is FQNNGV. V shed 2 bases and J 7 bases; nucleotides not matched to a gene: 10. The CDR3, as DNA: TGTGCCAGCAGCTTAAAAGGGGGCCGGGAGGGTGAAAAACTGTTTTTT. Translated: CASSLKGGREGEKLFF. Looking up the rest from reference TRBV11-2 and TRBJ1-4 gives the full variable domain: EAGVAQSPRYKIIEKRQSVAFWCNPISGHATLYWYQQILGQGPKLLIQFQNNGVVDDSQLPKDRFSAERLKGVDSTLKIQPAKLEDSAVYLCASSLKGGREGEKLFFGSGTQLSVL.

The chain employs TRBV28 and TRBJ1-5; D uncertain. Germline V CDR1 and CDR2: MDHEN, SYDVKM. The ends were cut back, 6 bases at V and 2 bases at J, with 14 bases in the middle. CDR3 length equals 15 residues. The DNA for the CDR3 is TGTGCCAGCAGCATAAGGCGGGGTCGCAATCAGCCCCAGCATTTT. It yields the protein CASSIRRGRNQPQHF.

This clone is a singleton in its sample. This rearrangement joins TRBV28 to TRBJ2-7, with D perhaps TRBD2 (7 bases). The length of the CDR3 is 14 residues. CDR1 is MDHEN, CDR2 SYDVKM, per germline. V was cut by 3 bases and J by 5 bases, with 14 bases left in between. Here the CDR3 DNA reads TGTGCCAGCAGTTTGGGGGGGCAGGCGCACGAGCAGTACTTC. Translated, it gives CASSLGGQAHEQYF.

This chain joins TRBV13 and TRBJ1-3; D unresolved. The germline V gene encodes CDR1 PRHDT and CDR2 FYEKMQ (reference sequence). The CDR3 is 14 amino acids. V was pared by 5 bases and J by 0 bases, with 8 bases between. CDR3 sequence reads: CASSEDRSGNTIYF. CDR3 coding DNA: TGTGCCAGCAGCGAGGACCGCTCTGGAAACACCATATATTTT.

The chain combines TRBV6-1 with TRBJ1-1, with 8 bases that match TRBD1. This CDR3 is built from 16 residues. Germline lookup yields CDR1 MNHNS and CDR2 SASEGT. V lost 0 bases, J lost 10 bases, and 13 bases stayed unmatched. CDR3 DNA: TGTGCCAGCAGTGAAGCGGGTTCGGGACAGGCCGACCTAGCTTTCTTT. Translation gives CASSEAGSGQADLAFF.

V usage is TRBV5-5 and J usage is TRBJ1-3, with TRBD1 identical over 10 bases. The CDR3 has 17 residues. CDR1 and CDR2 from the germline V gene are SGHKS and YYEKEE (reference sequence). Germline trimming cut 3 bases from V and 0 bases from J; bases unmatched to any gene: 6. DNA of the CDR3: TGTGCCAGCAGCTCTGACAGGGGGCACGTCTCTGGAAACACCATATATTTT. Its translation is CASSSDRGHVSGNTIYF.

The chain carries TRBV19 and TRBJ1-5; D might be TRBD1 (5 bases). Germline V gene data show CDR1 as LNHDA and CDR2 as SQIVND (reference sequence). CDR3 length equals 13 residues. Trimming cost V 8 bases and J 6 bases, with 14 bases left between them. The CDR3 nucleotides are TGTGCCAGTTGTTGCAGGGTGGGTCAGCCCCAGCATTTT. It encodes CASCCRVGQPQHF.

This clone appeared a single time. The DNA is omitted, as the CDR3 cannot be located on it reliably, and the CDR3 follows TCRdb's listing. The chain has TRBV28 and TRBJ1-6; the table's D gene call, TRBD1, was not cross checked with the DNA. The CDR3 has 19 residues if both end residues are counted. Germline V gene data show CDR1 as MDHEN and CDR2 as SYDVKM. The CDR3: CASSSSDRGRVVANSPLHF.

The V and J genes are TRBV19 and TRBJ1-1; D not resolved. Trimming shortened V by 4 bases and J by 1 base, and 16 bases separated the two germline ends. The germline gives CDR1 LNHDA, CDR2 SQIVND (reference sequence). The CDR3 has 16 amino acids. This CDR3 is CASSNLNPPANTEAFF. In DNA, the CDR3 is TGTGCCAGTAGTAACCTCAACCCACCGGCGAACACTGAAGCTTTCTTT.

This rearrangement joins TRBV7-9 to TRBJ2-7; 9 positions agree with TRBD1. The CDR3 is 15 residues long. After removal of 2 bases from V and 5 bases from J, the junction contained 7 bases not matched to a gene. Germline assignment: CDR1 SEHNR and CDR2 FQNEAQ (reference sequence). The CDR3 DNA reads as TGTGCCAGCAGCTTATACGGGACAGGGCGCGACGAGCAGTACTTC. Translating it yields CASSLYGTGRDEQYF.

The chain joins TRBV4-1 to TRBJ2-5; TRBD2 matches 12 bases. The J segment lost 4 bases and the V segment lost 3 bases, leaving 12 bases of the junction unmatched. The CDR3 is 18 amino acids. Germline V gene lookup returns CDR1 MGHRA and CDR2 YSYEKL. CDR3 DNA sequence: TGCGCCAGCAGCCAGGGGGATCTAGCGGGGGGGCGTATAGAGACCCAGTACTTC. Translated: CASSQGDLAGGRIETQYF.

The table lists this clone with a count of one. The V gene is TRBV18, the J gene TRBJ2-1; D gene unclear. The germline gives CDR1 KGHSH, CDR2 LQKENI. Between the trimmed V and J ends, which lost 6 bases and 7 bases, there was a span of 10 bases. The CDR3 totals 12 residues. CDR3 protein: CASSRQANEQFF. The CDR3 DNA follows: TGTGCCAGCTCCCGGCAAGCGAATGAGCAGTTCTTC. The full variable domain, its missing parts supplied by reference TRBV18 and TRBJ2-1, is NAGVMQNPRHLVRRRGQEARLRCSPMKGHSHVYWYRQLPEEGLKFMVYLQKENIIDESGMPKERFSAEFPKEGPSILRIQQVVRGDSAAYFCASSRQANEQFFGPGTRLTVL.

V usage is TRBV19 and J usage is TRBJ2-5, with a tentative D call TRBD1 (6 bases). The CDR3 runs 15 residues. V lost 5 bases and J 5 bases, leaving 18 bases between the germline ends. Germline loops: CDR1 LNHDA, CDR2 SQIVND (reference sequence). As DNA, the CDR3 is TGTGCCAGTAGTCATCGGACAGCCCCCCAGGAGACCCAGTACTTC. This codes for CASSHRTAPQETQYF.

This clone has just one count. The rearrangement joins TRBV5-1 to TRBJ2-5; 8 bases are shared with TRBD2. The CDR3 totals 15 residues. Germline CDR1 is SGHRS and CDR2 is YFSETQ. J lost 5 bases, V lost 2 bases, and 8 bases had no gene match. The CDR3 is CASSFYPQRGETQYF. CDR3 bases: TGCGCCAGCAGCTTTTACCCTCAGCGGGGGGAGACCCAGTACTTC.

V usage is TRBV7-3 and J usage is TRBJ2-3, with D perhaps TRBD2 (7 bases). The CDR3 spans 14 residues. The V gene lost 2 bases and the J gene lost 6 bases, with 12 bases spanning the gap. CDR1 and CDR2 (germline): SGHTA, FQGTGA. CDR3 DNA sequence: TGTGCCAGCAGCTTAGGCGGGGGCAGGGATACGCAGTATTTT. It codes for CASSLGGGRDTQYF.

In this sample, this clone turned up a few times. The DNA for the CDR3 is TGTGCCTGGAGTGTTATGCCAGGGCCCAATGAGCAGTTCTTC. This gives the protein CAWSVMPGPNEQFF. This rearrangement joins TRBV30 to TRBJ2-1; D is perhaps TRBD1 (5 bases). This CDR3 comprises 14 residues. V lost 0 bases and J 6 bases, leaving 12 bases between the germline ends. The germline V gene encodes CDR1 GTSNPN and CDR2 SVGIG (reference sequence).

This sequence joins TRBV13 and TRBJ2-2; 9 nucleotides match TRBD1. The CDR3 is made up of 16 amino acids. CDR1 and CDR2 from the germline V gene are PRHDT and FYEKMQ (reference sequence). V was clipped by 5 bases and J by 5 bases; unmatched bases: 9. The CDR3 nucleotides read TGTGCCAGCAGCACCCCGGGACAGGGTAGAACCGGGGAGCTGTTTTTT. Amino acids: CASSTPGQGRTGELFF. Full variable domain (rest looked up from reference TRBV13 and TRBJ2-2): AAGVIQSPRHLIKEKRETATLKCYPIPRHDTVYWYQQGPGQDPQFLISFYEKMQSDKGSIPDRFSAQQFSDYHSELNMSSLELGDSALYFCASSTPGQGRTGELFFGEGSRLTVL.